This TCR beta chain was observed in a study of neurological immune-mediated disorders. Notes on the study in general: HTLV-1-associated myelopathy showed the most TCR clonal expansion; multiple sclerosis the least, below healthy controls. No CDR3 amino acid sequences were shared by expanded clones across subjects, suggesting private repertoires in all groups.

TCRdb ran MiXCR on the 5' RACE reads and lists one entry per CDR3 protein. The sample has about 46,000 distinct CDR3 sequences, roughly 4.4% seen once; the top ten hold around 5.7%. CDR1 is DFQATT, CDR2 SNEGSKA, per germline (reference sequence). The CDR3 contains 12 residues. The germline V and J ends were trimmed by 5 bases and 10 bases, with 15 bases remaining between them. This clonotype was recorded a few times. The antigen remains unidentified. The sequence was obtained from an older woman with multiple sclerosis. The chain is built from TRBV20-1 and TRBJ2-1; D call uncertain. Sequenced: PBMCs. DNA for the CDR3: TGCAGTGCTTTTGGCCAGCCCAACGAGCAGTTCTTC. Its protein is CSAFGQPNEQFF.